What follows is one TCR beta chain and its context. Study members were between about 18 and 95 years old and lived in approximately 25 US regions. In assigning cohorts, the study relied on participant-reported clinical history. The sample is drawn from a study of blood T cell repertoires in COVID-19. In the study overall: The samples span acute and convalescent COVID-19 from the United States, Italy and Spain.

Method: immunoSEQ multiplex PCR; TCRdb's copy keeps in-frame clones and lacks some. The data contain around 310,000 clones, approximately 88% of them singletons. Trimming removed 2 bases from V and 6 bases from J, with 5 bases in between. Per the germline V gene, CDR1 is MNHEY and CDR2 is SVGAGI. This CDR3 contains 13 residues. The J gene is TRBJ1-6, the V gene TRBV6-5; D is ambiguous. Specimen: PBMCs or T cells enriched from blood (not recorded which). This TCR was recovered from a man in his thirties or forties who had recovered from COVID-19. CDR3 sequence (DNA): TGTGCCAGCAGTTACGTCGGTAATTCACCCCTCCACTTT. This encodes CASSYVGNSPLHF.